This entry lists 8 T cell receptor beta chains sequenced from one sample in a study of blood T cell repertoires in COVID-19. Sequencing used immunoSEQ multiplex PCR; TCRdb keeps in-frame clones, though not all of them. Among a few hundred thousand clones, approximately 80% were seen once, and the ten largest hold approximately 9.2%. Sequenced sample: PBMCs or T cells enriched from blood (not recorded which). The receptors come from a man aged 35-49 years who had recovered from COVID-19.

The chain links TRBV12-5 to TRBJ1-1; 7 bases align to TRBD1. From germline, CDR1 is LGHNT and CDR2 FRNRAP. The CDR3 consists of 13 residues. After removal of 7 bases from V and 3 bases from J, the junction contained 5 bases not matched to a gene. The CDR3 DNA is TGTGCTAGTGCTATACAGGGGTACACTGAAGCTTTCTTT. It yields the protein CASAIQGYTEAFF.

V gene TRBV6-1 combines with J gene TRBJ1-1; D is possibly TRBD1 (6 bases). This CDR3 spans 14 amino acids. Trimming took off 0 bases at V and 11 bases at J, with 16 bases between the two ends. Germline CDR1 reads MNHNS; CDR2 reads SASEGT. CDR3 loop: CASSEALGGGGAFF. CDR3 in DNA: TGTGCCAGCAGTGAAGCGCTTGGGGGCGGGGGTGCTTTCTTT.

This clone has just one count. The chain carries TRBV18 and TRBJ2-1; weak D call: TRBD1 (5 bases). The CDR3 length is 15 residues. V dropped 1 base and J dropped 3 bases, with 10 bases sitting between them. Germline loops: CDR1 KGHSH, CDR2 LQKENI. CDR3 region: CASSPLGVDYNEQFF. In DNA, the CDR3 is TGTGCCAGCTCACCACTAGGGGTGGACTACAATGAGCAGTTCTTC.

The chain recombines TRBV5-1 with TRBJ2-3; 7 bases map to TRBD2. Trimming cost V 4 bases and J 3 bases; bases outside gene matches: 11. The CDR3 is 16 amino acids. Germline CDR1 is SGHRS and CDR2 is YFSETQ. Here the CDR3 DNA reads TGCGCCAGCAGCCGGGGTTCGGGGAGGGCGACAGATACGCAGTATTTT. It specifies CASSRGSGRATDTQYF.

The chain joins TRBV5-1 to TRBJ2-1; tentative D call: TRBD1 (5 bases). Germline V gene sequence: CDR1 SGHRS, CDR2 YFSETQ. CDR3 size: 13 residues. Between the trimmed V and J ends, which lost 5 bases and 7 bases, there was a span of 13 bases. The CDR3 reads CASRLTAKNEQFF. Here the CDR3 DNA reads TGCGCCAGCAGATTGACAGCAAAAAATGAGCAGTTCTTC.

The sample holds a few counts of this clone. The gene calls are TRBV6-2 or TRBV6-3 and TRBJ1-4; D gene uncertain. Between the trimmed V and J ends, which lost 0 bases and 3 bases, there was a span of 14 bases. CDR1 and CDR2 (germline): MNHEY, SVGEGT. The CDR3 runs to 17 residues. For the CDR3, the DNA is TGTGCCAGCAGTTACTCGAGCCCATTAGCCGCTAATGAAAAACTGTTTTTT. Its translation: CASSYSSPLAANEKLFF.

V gene TRBV30 combines with J gene TRBJ1-3, with 7 bases lining up with TRBD1. Per germline, CDR1 GTSNPN and CDR2 SVGIG (reference sequence). This CDR3 region has 15 residues. V was pared by 3 bases and J by 0 bases, with 5 bases of the junction left unmatched. This CDR3 is CAWRFGTVSGNTIYF. CDR3 DNA sequence: TGTGCCTGGAGGTTTGGGACAGTCTCTGGAAACACCATATATTTT.

CDR3 sequence (DNA): TGCGCCAGCAGCCCGAAAGAACTAGCGGGCACAGATACGCAGTATTTT. Amino acid sequence: CASSPKELAGTDTQYF. The gene calls are TRBV5-1 and TRBJ2-3; 8 nucleotides agree with TRBD2. CDR3 size: 16 residues. V gave up 4 bases and J gave up 1 base; unmatched junction bases: 8. Germline V lookup: CDR1 SGHRS, CDR2 YFSETQ. Full variable domain (remainder filled in from reference TRBV5-1 and TRBJ2-3): KAGVTQTPRYLIKTRGQQVTLSCSPISGHRSVSWYQQTPGQGLQFLFEYFSETQRNKGNFPGRFSGRQFSNSRSEMNVSTLELGDSALYLCASSPKELAGTDTQYFGPGTRLTVL.